The 24 T cell receptor beta chains reported below all come from one sample, sequenced in a study of CD8+ T cells in alopecia areata. RNA extraction was followed by reverse transcription into cDNA, which acted as the sequencing template. TCRdb keeps only in-frame clones here, not all; method: immunoSEQ multiplex PCR. The sample lists over 150,000 clones, roughly three fifths occurring once. As for treatment: oral pan-JAK inhibitor, 5-10 mg twice daily. The material was CD4+ T cells sorted from blood, obtained at week 4, from a patient treated with tofacitinib. The receptors stem from a human donor with alopecia areata.

This clone was observed a few times. The chain carries TRBV7-9 and TRBJ2-7; tentatively, D is TRBD1 (5 bases). V was cut by 0 bases and J by 5 bases, with 11 bases left in between. Germline V gives CDR1 SEHNR, CDR2 FQNEAQ (reference sequence). This CDR3 comprises 14 residues. The CDR3 spells CASSLAGALDEQYF. The CDR3 nucleotides read TGTGCCAGCAGCTTAGCAGGGGCTCTGGACGAGCAGTACTTC.

The chain combines TRBV4-1 with TRBJ1-4; possible D gene TRBD1, 6 bases. Deletions cut 0 bases from V and 7 bases from J, with 18 bases between. Germline V gene sequence: CDR1 MGHRA, CDR2 YSYEKL. The CDR3 contains 17 residues. DNA of the CDR3: TGCGCCAGCAGCCAAGATCCACCAGGGGAGATAGGTGAAAAACTGTTTTTT. The encoded protein is CASSQDPPGEIGEKLFF.

The chain carries TRBV4-1 and TRBJ2-5; TRBD1 aligns across 8 bases. The CDR3 consists of 14 residues. V lost 3 bases, J lost 3 bases, and 3 bases stayed unmatched. Germline V gene data show CDR1 as MGHRA and CDR2 as YSYEKL. CDR3 in DNA: TGCGCCAGCAGCCAGGGACAGGAGAAAGAGACCCAGTACTTC. Its protein product is CASSQGQEKETQYF.

This clone was seen only once. J is TRBJ1-1 and V is TRBV7-9; maybe TRBD1 (6 bases). The CDR3 spans 14 residues. V gave up 4 bases and J gave up 6 bases, with 15 bases separating them. CDR1 is SEHNR, CDR2 FQNEAQ, per germline (reference sequence). The CDR3 nucleotides read TGTGCCAGCAGCTACCCCGAGGGGGGAGCTGAAGCTTTCTTT. Protein product: CASSYPEGGAEAFF.

The chain's CDR3 is CAWRIQGEETQYF. The CDR3 region has the DNA TGTGCCTGGAGAATACAGGGCGAAGAGACCCAGTACTTC. This chain connects TRBV30 to TRBJ2-5; maybe TRBD1 (6 bases). Trimming shortened V by 3 bases and J by 3 bases, and 11 bases separated the two germline ends. Germline CDR1 is GTSNPN and CDR2 is SVGIG (reference sequence). This CDR3 has 13 residues.

The rearrangement uses TRBV2 and TRBJ2-5, with 9 bases aligning to TRBD1. In germline, CDR1 is SNHLY, CDR2 FYNNEI. The V segment lost 7 bases and the J segment 4 bases; nucleotides outside the gene matches: 7. The CDR3 length is 14 residues. CDR3 in amino acids: CASNQWDRAETQYF. CDR3 nucleotide sequence: TGTGCCAGCAACCAGTGGGACAGGGCAGAGACCCAGTACTTC.

The rearrangement joins TRBV5-6 to TRBJ2-4; D gene uncertain. CDR1 and CDR2 from the germline V gene are SGHDT and YYEEEE. V was trimmed by 2 bases and J by 0 bases, leaving 9 bases between them. CDR3 size: 15 residues. CDR3: CASSFQFRAKNIQYF. CDR3 sequence (DNA): TGTGCCAGCAGCTTCCAGTTTAGAGCCAAAAACATTCAGTACTTC.

There are a few counts of this clone. The chain employs TRBV2 and TRBJ1-6; D is perhaps TRBD1 (5 bases). Trimming removed 6 bases at V and 10 bases at J, with 13 bases between. This CDR3 is 13 amino acids long. Germline V gene sequence: CDR1 SNHLY, CDR2 FYNNEI. CDR3 loop: CASRGGRESPLHF. The CDR3 region has the DNA TGTGCCAGCAGAGGAGGCAGGGAATCACCCCTCCACTTT.

The rearrangement joins TRBV5-1 to TRBJ2-1; 11 nucleotides align to TRBD2. Germline V lookup: CDR1 SGHRS, CDR2 YFSETQ. Trimming removed 4 bases from V and 4 bases from J; junction bases left unmatched: 4. The CDR3 length is 15 residues. As DNA, the CDR3 is TGCGCCAGCAGCCCGGGGACTAGCGGTTACAATGAGCAGTTCTTC. This sequence encodes CASSPGTSGYNEQFF. Combining the CDR3 with reference TRBV5-1 and TRBJ2-1 gives the whole variable domain KAGVTQTPRYLIKTRGQQVTLSCSPISGHRSVSWYQQTPGQGLQFLFEYFSETQRNKGNFPGRFSGRQFSNSRSEMNVSTLELGDSALYLCASSPGTSGYNEQFFGPGTRLTVL.

In this sample, this clone turned up once. The V gene is TRBV30, the J gene TRBJ1-6, with D uncertain. V lost 8 bases, J lost 0 bases, and 14 bases lay in between. The CDR3 is 15 residues long. Germline CDR1 and CDR2: GTSNPN and SVGIG (reference sequence). CDR3 sequence: CAATDLSSYNSPLHF. The CDR3, as DNA: TGTGCCGCAACGGACTTGAGCTCCTATAATTCACCCCTCCACTTT.

V usage is TRBV27 and J usage is TRBJ2-3; D is tentatively TRBD1 or TRBD2 (5 bases each). CDR1 is MNHEY and CDR2 is SMNVEV in the germline V gene (reference sequence). Trimming shortened V by 5 bases and J by 6 bases, and 12 bases separated the two germline ends. CDR3 length: 13 amino acids. The CDR3 is CASSLLGVDTQYF. The CDR3 coding sequence is TGTGCCAGCAGTCTTCTGGGGGTGGATACGCAGTATTTT.

J is TRBJ1-2 and V is TRBV7-9, with D possibly being TRBD1 (6 bases). The germline V gene encodes CDR1 SEHNR and CDR2 FQNEAQ (reference sequence). Trimming left V 1 base short and J 7 bases short, with 13 bases between. The length of the CDR3 is 14 residues. CDR3 sequence: CASSLDGTRLGYTF. CDR3 in DNA: TGTGCCAGCAGCTTAGATGGGACAAGACTTGGCTACACCTTC.

This clone came up a few times. The chain couples TRBV5-1 to TRBJ2-1, with unresolved D. Trimming took off 2 bases at V and 0 bases at J, with 9 bases between the two ends. CDR3 length equals 15 residues. CDR1 is SGHRS, CDR2 YFSETQ, per germline. CDR3 coding DNA: TGCGCCAGCAGCTTAATGGGAAGCTCCTACAATGAGCAGTTCTTC. Encoded protein: CASSLMGSSYNEQFF.

This rearrangement joins TRBV4-2 to TRBJ2-2; 9 nucleotides align to TRBD1. V lost 4 bases and J lost 4; bases outside the gene matches: 4. The CDR3 runs 15 residues. The germline V gene has CDR1 LGHNA and CDR2 YNFKEQ. The CDR3 reads CASSPDRGGTGELFF. In nucleotides, the CDR3 is TGTGCCAGCAGCCCAGACAGGGGGGGCACCGGGGAGCTGTTTTTT.

The V call is TRBV7-8, the J call TRBJ2-2; D remains ambiguous. CDR1 is SGHVS and CDR2 is FQNEAQ in the germline V gene. Trimming removed 3 bases at V and 6 bases at J, with 8 bases between. This CDR3 has 13 residues. The CDR3 DNA is TGTGCCAGCAGCTTTAGTGGGTCCGGGGAGCTGTTTTTT. Residues: CASSFSGSGELFF.

This clone has just a few counts. V and J are TRBV28 and TRBJ2-5; TRBD2 might be the D (6 bases). In germline, CDR1 is MDHEN, CDR2 SYDVKM. There are 12 residues in the CDR3. Trimming removed 6 bases from V and 5 bases from J, with 10 bases in between. CDR3 sequence (DNA): TGTGCCAGCAGCGTACGGGGGGAGACCCAGTACTTC. Translated: CASSVRGETQYF.

The chain carries TRBV6-5 and TRBJ1-2; D gene uncertain. The CDR3 totals 14 residues. V lost 6 bases to trimming and J lost 4 bases, with 15 bases between them. Germline CDR1 MNHEY, CDR2 SVGAGI. The CDR3 spells CASRGEGRAYGYTF. The CDR3 DNA reads as TGTGCCAGCAGGGGTGAGGGCCGAGCCTATGGCTACACCTTC.

The chain carries TRBV6-5 and TRBJ1-4, with D uncertain. Looked up from germline, CDR1 is MNHEY and CDR2 is SVGAGI. The CDR3 has 13 amino acids. The V end lost 6 bases, the J end lost 0 bases, and 5 bases lay between the germline ends. The CDR3 here is CASSPTTNEKLFF. The CDR3 DNA reads as TGTGCCAGCAGCCCGACAACTAATGAAAAACTGTTTTTT.

The J gene is TRBJ1-1, the V gene TRBV5-1, with TRBD1 matching over 9 bases. With 0 bases clipped from V and 3 bases from J, the junction kept 3 bases outside the gene matches. The CDR3 covers 15 residues. CDR1 SGHRS and CDR2 YFSETQ come from the germline V gene. The CDR3 spells CASSLVTGGDTEAFF. CDR3 bases: TGCGCCAGCAGCTTGGTGACAGGGGGGGACACTGAAGCTTTCTTT.

The chain joins TRBV29-1 to TRBJ1-2; D is unresolved. Germline V CDR1 and CDR2: SQVTM, ANQGSEA. CDR3 length: 12 residues. V lost 7 bases and J lost 3, with 12 bases in between. CDR3 nucleotides: TGCAGCGCCTCGCAAGCGGACTATGGCTACACCTTC. Translating it yields CSASQADYGYTF.

This clone came up once. This chain connects TRBV25-1 to TRBJ2-2; 7 bases fit TRBD2. Germline lookup yields CDR1 MGHDK and CDR2 SYGVNS. The trim removed 3 bases at V and 4 bases at J, leaving 8 bases unmatched. The CDR3 is 16 amino acids. CDR3 sequence (DNA): TGTGCCAGCAGTGACACCCGGGGAGGGCCCACCGGGGAGCTGTTTTTT. It translates to CASSDTRGGPTGELFF.

This rearrangement joins TRBV14 to TRBJ2-7; D gene unclear. V dropped 0 bases and J dropped 0 bases, with 18 bases sitting between them. The CDR3 totals 18 residues. Germline assignment: CDR1 SGHDN and CDR2 FVKESK. The CDR3 nucleotides are TGTGCCAGCAGCCAAGATCTGTCAGCTCGGCCCCTCTCCTACGAGCAGTACTTC. Its translation is CASSQDLSARPLSYEQYF. Variable domain in full (rest from reference TRBV14 and TRBJ2-7): EAGVTQFPSHSVIEKGQTVTLRCDPISGHDNLYWYRRVMGKEIKFLLHFVKESKQDESGMPNNRFLAERTGGTYSTLKVQPAELEDSGVYFCASSQDLSARPLSYEQYFGPGTRLTVT.

This clone showed up just a few times. This chain uses TRBV6-1 with TRBJ2-5, with 8 bases that match TRBD1. Germline-derived CDR1 and CDR2 are MNHNS and SASEGT. Trimming took 7 bases from V and 11 from J; bases not matched to a gene: 18. CDR3 length equals 15 residues. The CDR3 protein is CASNSIGRTGSEQYF. The CDR3 region has the DNA TGTGCCAGCAATTCGATTGGGCGGACAGGGAGTGAGCAGTACTTC.

The rearrangement uses TRBV25-1 and TRBJ2-1; 7 bases are shared with TRBD2. CDR1 is MGHDK and CDR2 is SYGVNS in the germline V gene. This CDR3 is 16 amino acids long. V was clipped by 4 bases and J by 0 bases; unmatched bases: 6. The CDR3 DNA reads as TGTGCCAGCAGTGCGCCCGGGGGGTTCTCCTACAATGAGCAGTTCTTC. Protein sequence: CASSAPGGFSYNEQFF.